This entry lists 17 T cell receptor beta chains sequenced from one sample in a study of blood T cells in healthy people across ages. Through a sample-barcoded 5' primer and a J-beta primer mix, a second PCR was run for roughly 7 to 12 cycles. TCRdb re-analysed the 5' RACE reads in MiXCR, keeping a single row per CDR3 protein. This sample yields fewer than 2 million distinct CDR3 sequences, of which about two fifths are seen a single time; 23% belongs to the top ten. Input material: blood. All receptors derive from a human donor in good health.

The sample holds a few counts of this clonotype. V usage is TRBV27 and J usage is TRBJ1-5, with a possible D match to TRBD1 (5 bases). The CDR3 runs to 16 residues. The germline gives CDR1 MNHEY, CDR2 SMNVEV (reference sequence). Trimming pared 5 bases from V and 5 bases from J, leaving 19 bases between. The CDR3 DNA sequence: TGTGCCAGCAGTCGGTTTGCCGCCCGGGGGGATCAGCCCCAGCATTTT. Amino acid sequence: CASSRFAARGDQPQHF.

About this clonotype: At one of its ends the junction is not consistent with the germline gene, which may arise from a read error. This chain connects TRBV20-1 to TRBJ2-3, with 16 positions matching TRBD2. The CDR3 loop spans 19 amino acids. Germline loops: CDR1 DFQATT, CDR2 SNEGSKA (reference sequence). CDR3 in DNA: TGCAGTGCCAGAGATTTGGGACTAGCGGGGGGGCTCGCGACAGATACGCAGTATTTT. This codes for CSARDLGLAGGLATDTQYF.

The J gene is TRBJ1-2, the V gene TRBV5-1; 8 bases fit TRBD1. The CDR3 covers 13 residues. V gave up 5 bases and J gave up 6 bases; unmatched junction bases: 6. The germline gives CDR1 SGHRS, CDR2 YFSETQ. The CDR3 region has the DNA TGCGCCAGCAGAACAGGGGGGCAGGATGGCTACACCTTC. Translating it yields CASRTGGQDGYTF.

This clonotype has a handful of counts. The chain joins TRBV29-1 to TRBJ1-1; D call uncertain. The V end was cut by 3 bases, the J end by 6 bases, with 11 bases between. This CDR3 contains 12 residues. CDR1 is SQVTM, CDR2 ANQGSEA, per germline. CDR3 residues: CSVEVTTPEAFF. Here the CDR3 DNA reads TGCAGCGTTGAGGTTACCACCCCTGAAGCTTTCTTT.

This clonotype occurred a few times. The chain combines TRBV5-1 with TRBJ1-2; 8 bases fit TRBD1. This CDR3 comprises 14 residues. Losses at the gene ends were 7 bases for V and 2 bases for J; bases not matched to a gene: 7. Germline V gene sequence: CDR1 SGHRS, CDR2 YFSETQ. CDR3 amino acids: CASGAGQGNYGYTF. CDR3 nucleotides: TGCGCCAGCGGGGCCGGACAGGGAAACTATGGCTACACCTTC.

CDR3 sequence (DNA): TGTGCCAGCAGCTTAGATCTGGGGGGTCCCTACAATGAGCAGTTCTTC. As protein: CASSLDLGGPYNEQFF. The V call is TRBV7-9, the J call TRBJ2-1, with D perhaps matching TRBD2 (6 bases). Trimming pared 1 base from V and 2 bases from J, leaving 12 bases between. Germline CDR1 and CDR2: SEHNR and FQNEAQ (reference sequence). The CDR3 spans 16 residues.

The rearrangement joins TRBV19 to TRBJ1-6, with D unresolved. CDR3 size: 14 residues. Germline V gives CDR1 LNHDA, CDR2 SQIVND (reference sequence). V was trimmed by 5 bases and J by 5 bases, leaving 10 bases between them. CDR3 DNA: TGTGCCAGTAGTGACCCAGGCAATAATTCACCCCTCCACTTT. Its protein product is CASSDPGNNSPLHF. Together with reference TRBV19 and TRBJ1-6, the CDR3 gives the full variable domain: DGGITQSPKYLFRKEGQNVTLSCEQNLNHDAMYWYRQDPGQGLRLIYYSQIVNDFQKGDIAEGYSVSREKKESFPLTVTSAQKNPTAFYLCASSDPGNNSPLHFGNGTRLTVT.

This CDR3 is CASSFGQGLATPEQFF. CDR3 sequence (DNA): TGTGCCAGCAGCTTCGGACAGGGGCTCGCCACCCCTGAGCAGTTCTTC. The rearrangement links TRBV5-6 to TRBJ2-1, with 9 bases matching TRBD1. This CDR3 contains 16 residues. Germline-derived CDR1 and CDR2 are SGHDT and YYEEEE. After removal of 2 bases from V and 9 bases from J, the junction contained 12 bases not matched to a gene.

This clonotype was seen a handful of times. The chain links TRBV29-1 to TRBJ1-2, with a tentative D call TRBD1 (5 bases). V lost 1 base to trimming and J lost 2 bases, with 17 bases between them. From germline, CDR1 is SQVTM and CDR2 ANQGSEA. The length of the CDR3 is 16 residues. The CDR3 DNA reads TGCAGCGTTGAAGGCGGGGCTACACTACCCAACTATGGCTACACCTTC. It specifies CSVEGGATLPNYGYTF.

The rearrangement uses TRBV7-2 and TRBJ1-2; D might be TRBD1 (5 bases). Trimming shortened V by 1 base and J by 7 bases, and 19 bases separated the two germline ends. The germline V gene encodes CDR1 SGHTA and CDR2 FQGNSA. CDR3 size: 16 residues. This CDR3 is CASSLDSIDGGSGYTF. CDR3 bases: TGTGCCAGCAGCTTAGACTCAATCGACGGGGGAAGTGGCTACACCTTC.

The CDR3 nucleotides read TGCAGTGCTAGACCTCCCCAGGGGTTGAATCCACCCCTCCACTTT. Protein product: CSARPPQGLNPPLHF. This chain uses TRBV20-1 with TRBJ1-6; a weak D match, TRBD1 (6 bases). The CDR3 totals 15 residues. V was clipped by 2 bases and J by 11 bases, with 19 bases between them. The V gene's germline CDR1 is DFQATT and CDR2 SNEGSKA (reference sequence).

Points on this clonotype: This clone may be a read error of a much larger clone one base away. The chain recombines TRBV29-1 with TRBJ1-4; 9 nucleotides match TRBD1. The CDR3 is 12 amino acids. J was trimmed by 11 bases and V by 7 bases; bases with no gene match: 8. Germline V CDR1 and CDR2: SQVTM, ANQGSEA. The chain's CDR3 is CSGAPGQGKLFF. The CDR3 DNA reads TGCAGCGGCGCCCCTGGACAGGGGAAACTGTTTTTT.

The chain uses TRBV4-1 and TRBJ1-1; 7 bases match TRBD1. The CDR3 contains 15 residues. Germline V gene lookup returns CDR1 MGHRA and CDR2 YSYEKL. V lost 1 base and J lost 3; bases outside the gene matches: 5. The CDR3 region is CASSQAQGLDTEAFF. CDR3 nucleotide sequence: TGCGCCAGCAGCCAAGCACAGGGGTTGGACACTGAAGCTTTCTTT.

The rearrangement uses TRBV5-1 and TRBJ2-1, with D possibly being TRBD2 (6 bases). V lost 8 bases, J lost 1 base, and 16 bases lay in between. The germline V gene has CDR1 SGHRS and CDR2 YFSETQ. The CDR3 runs 15 residues. The CDR3 loop reads CASSRRLGSYNEQFF. In DNA, the CDR3 is TGCGCCAGTAGCCGCCGACTAGGTTCCTACAATGAGCAGTTCTTC. The variable domain in full, with the rest retrieved from reference TRBV5-1 and TRBJ2-1, is KAGVTQTPRYLIKTRGQQVTLSCSPISGHRSVSWYQQTPGQGLQFLFEYFSETQRNKGNFPGRFSGRQFSNSRSEMNVSTLELGDSALYLCASSRRLGSYNEQFFGPGTRLTVL.

The V and J genes are TRBV12-3 or TRBV12-4 and TRBJ2-7; 10 nucleotides agree with TRBD1. TRBJ2-1 explains the end of the DNA better; the J call may be wrong. The CDR3 covers 15 residues. The CDR3 loop is CASTQGQGVSYEQFF. The CDR3 nucleotides are TGTGCCAGCACCCAAGGACAGGGGGTTTCCTACGAGCAGTTCTTC.

V is TRBV28 and J is TRBJ2-7, with TRBD1 matching 7 bases. V dropped 0 bases and J dropped 2; count of bases not matched to a gene: 13. The CDR3 extends over 18 amino acids. Germline assignment: CDR1 MDHEN and CDR2 SYDVKM. DNA for the CDR3: TGTGCCAGCAGTTTATGGTTAAACGGGACAGATATGACCTACGAGCAGTACTTC. Amino acid sequence: CASSLWLNGTDMTYEQYF.

The CDR3 DNA sequence: TGTGCCATCAGTAAATCCGGGACAGGACTCTCTGGGGCCAACGTCCTGACTTTC. Translated: CAISKSGTGLSGANVLTF. This chain uses TRBV10-3 with TRBJ2-6; 8 nucleotides line up with TRBD1. Germline CDR1 is ENHRY and CDR2 is SYGVKD. V was clipped by 5 bases and J by 0 bases; unmatched bases: 9. The CDR3 runs 18 residues.